The clone carrying this T cell receptor (beta chain) has only one observation. This entry comes from a study of blood T cell repertoires in COVID-19. The V segment lost 1 base and the J segment 5 bases; nucleotides outside the gene matches: 9. Germline V gene data show CDR1 as SGHRS and CDR2 as YFSETQ. This CDR3 has 16 amino acids. In the study's own analysis: How many nucleated cells were present was estimated from reference gene primer amplification. Here immunoSEQ multiplex PCR was the method, and the copy in TCRdb shows in-frame clones only, minus some. That table is the source of V, J and clone size, and D and trimming were worked out from the DNA. The sample contains about 170,000 clones, roughly 82% of which appear only once. Allocation to cohorts depended on clinical history reported by the participants. Cohort 3 recovered donors had two negative PCRs, clearance, or symptom resolution.

The chain joins TRBV5-1 to TRBJ2-5; 9 bases are a match to TRBD1. The sequence was collected from a man aged 45-65 years who had recovered from COVID-19. Specimen: PBMCs or T cells enriched from blood (not recorded which). The CDR3 loop is CASSLWGQGSFETQYF. The CDR3 DNA is TGCGCCAGCAGCTTGTGGGGACAGGGATCATTTGAGACCCAGTACTTC.